Listed here are 7 T cell receptor beta chains from one sample, sequenced in a study of OX40 agonist ivuxolimab in advanced cancers. Sequencing was performed with immunoSEQ multiplex PCR; in TCRdb, only in-frame clones are kept and a portion is missing. This table has roughly 70,000 clones, approximately 78% appearing once. The specimen was CD4+ or CD8+ T cells sorted from blood, collected in a trial of the OX40 agonist ivuxolimab. All receptors come from an adult with an advanced solid tumor such as melanoma, head and neck, liver or kidney cancer.

This chain links TRBV2 with TRBJ2-7; perhaps TRBD2 as D (5 bases). This CDR3 spans 13 amino acids. Trimming removed 6 bases at V and 2 bases at J, with 11 bases between. CDR1 SNHLY and CDR2 FYNNEI come from the germline V gene. CDR3 DNA sequence: TGTGCCAGCAGCCAATCGGGGACCTACGAGCAGTACTTC. Protein sequence: CASSQSGTYEQYF.

This chain uses TRBV5-1 with TRBJ2-7, with a weak D call TRBD1 (6 bases). Germline V gene data show CDR1 as SGHRS and CDR2 as YFSETQ. This CDR3 has 15 amino acids. Between the trimmed V and J ends, which lost 4 bases and 3 bases, there was a span of 17 bases. This CDR3 is CASSPGAGDVYEQYF. CDR3 sequence (DNA): TGCGCCAGCAGCCCGGGCGCAGGGGATGTCTACGAGCAGTACTTC.

The chain combines TRBV6-5 with TRBJ1-1; D ambiguous. The CDR3 contains 16 residues. V gave up 2 bases and J gave up 0 bases, with 13 bases separating them. Per the germline V gene, CDR1 is MNHEY and CDR2 is SVGAGI. CDR3 DNA: TGTGCCAGCAGTTACCTAGCGACAAACATGAACACTGAAGCTTTCTTT. Translation: CASSYLATNMNTEAFF.

The chain combines TRBV5-1 with TRBJ1-5; D remains ambiguous. The germline V and J ends were trimmed by 0 bases and 3 bases, with 10 bases remaining between them. The CDR3 covers 15 residues. Germline values: CDR1 SGHRS, CDR2 YFSETQ. CDR3 loop: CASSLVGNNNQPQHF. Written as DNA, the CDR3 is TGCGCCAGCAGCTTGGTGGGAAATAACAATCAGCCCCAGCATTTT.

This clone appeared once. The gene calls are TRBV10-1 and TRBJ1-5; TRBD1 aligns across 8 bases. The CDR3 sequence is 15 residues long. Germline CDR1 reads WNHNN; CDR2 reads SYGVQD (reference sequence). Trimming took 6 bases from V and 1 from J; bases not matched to a gene: 5. CDR3 DNA: TGCGCCAGCAGCGCTGGACAGGGCAGCAATCAGCCCCAGCATTTT. This codes for CASSAGQGSNQPQHF.

V usage is TRBV7-7 and J usage is TRBJ2-7; 9 positions agree with TRBD1. Germline CDR1 and CDR2: SSHAT and FNYEAQ (reference sequence). The CDR3 extends over 15 amino acids. The J segment lost 0 bases and the V segment lost 5 bases, leaving 5 bases of the junction unmatched. CDR3 loop: CASSPQQGASYEQYF. The CDR3 coding sequence is TGTGCCAGCAGCCCTCAACAGGGGGCCTCCTACGAGCAGTACTTC.

V is TRBV7-9 and J is TRBJ2-7; perhaps TRBD1 as D (6 bases). The germline gives CDR1 SEHNR, CDR2 FQNEAQ (reference sequence). This CDR3 is built from 16 residues. Trimming removed 5 bases from V and 2 bases from J, with 19 bases in between. CDR3 DNA: TGTGCCAGCAGCGGACGAACCGGGACACCGACCTACGAGCAGTACTTC. Its protein product is CASSGRTGTPTYEQYF.